This is a list of T cell receptor beta chains from one sample in a study of response to subunit inactivated influenza vaccine. One entry per CDR3 protein, called by TCRdb with MiXCR from the RT-PCR reads. The table records roughly 650,000 distinct CDR3 sequences, 15% to 17% of them present only once. The input for sequencing was PBMCs from blood, taken 12 days after vaccination. Every receptor here comes from a man between 50 and 59 years old who received an inactivated influenza vaccine. CDR3s include the opening cysteine and the closing phenylalanine or tryptophan. The order of the fields is V gene, CDR3 length, J gene, D gene, clone size, CDR3 protein, CDR3 DNA. D genes are given only for firm matches. Clone size is not always given. Where it is, it says once, few, many or a class for expanded clones.

TRBV28	14	TRBJ2-1	.	few	CASSLWTVYNEQFF	TGTGCCAGCAGTTTATGGACTGTCTACAATGAGCAGTTCTTC
TRBV4-1	14	TRBJ2-7	.	many	CASSQEGSSYEQYF	TGCGCCAGCAGCCAAGAGGGTAGCTCCTACGAGCAGTACTTC
TRBV5-1	16	TRBJ2-7	TRBD2	few	CASSLEASGGSYEQYF	TGCGCCAGCAGCTTGGAGGCTAGCGGGGGCTCCTACGAGCAGTACTTC
TRBV5-1	15	TRBJ2-5	.	.	CASSYRQGGGETQYF	TGCGCCAGCAGCTACAGACAGGGAGGAGGGGAGACCCAGTACTTC
TRBV7-8	15	TRBJ2-3	TRBD1	few	CASSHPGQSPDTQYF	TGTGCCAGCAGCCATCCGGGACAGTCACCAGATACGCAGTATTTT
TRBV7-2	15	TRBJ1-6	.	few	CASSPLGSGNSPLHF	TGTGCCAGCAGTCCCCTCGGGTCGGGGAATTCACCCCTCCACTTT
TRBV6-2/TRBV6-3	15	TRBJ1-5	.	few	CASRPKTNSNQPQHF	TGTGCCAGCCGCCCAAAAACAAATAGCAATCAGCCCCAGCATTTT
TRBV18	12	TRBJ2-3	.	.	CASSPLPDTQYF	TGTGCCAGCTCACCCTTGCCAGATACGCAGTATTTT
TRBV28	13	TRBJ2-4	.	.	CASSLGQTNIQYF	TGTGCCAGCAGTTTAGGTCAGACAAACATTCAGTACTTC
TRBV27	17	TRBJ2-1	TRBD2	.	CASSKGLAGRSYNEQFF	TGTGCCAGCAGTAAGGGACTAGCGGGAAGGTCCTACAATGAGCAGTTCTTC
TRBV11-1	19	TRBJ2-1	.	few	CASSLPSPSPAHFYNEQFF	TGTGCCAGCAGCTTACCTTCACCTAGCCCCGCGCACTTCTACAATGAGCAGTTCTTC
TRBV4-2	17	TRBJ2-7	.	few	CASSQVFNDRTNYEQYF	TGTGCCAGCAGCCAAGTTTTTAATGACAGGACCAACTACGAGCAGTACTTC
TRBV7-3	16	TRBJ2-3	TRBD2	.	CASSYLAGFGPDTQYF	TGTGCCAGCAGCTACTTAGCGGGGTTCGGACCAGATACGCAGTATTTT
TRBV5-1	15	TRBJ2-3	TRBD1	few	CASSLRTGHSDTQYF	TGCGCCAGCAGCTTAAGGACAGGGCATTCAGATACGCAGTATTTT
TRBV20-1	15	TRBJ1-6	TRBD1	.	CSAGPQGMGSSPLHF	TGCAGTGCTGGCCCACAGGGGATGGGATCTTCACCCCTCCACTTT
TRBV20-1	14	TRBJ1-5	TRBD1	once	CSARDRTGFRPQHF	TGCAGTGCTAGAGATAGGACAGGATTTCGGCCCCAGCATTTT
TRBV5-1	15	TRBJ2-3	TRBD1	few	CASSFGTGATDTQYF	TGCGCCAGCAGCTTCGGGACAGGGGCGACAGATACGCAGTATTTT
TRBV29-1	12	TRBJ1-1	.	few	CSVVMTGPVNLF	TGCAGCGTTGTGATGACAGGTCCGGTAAATCTCTTT
TRBV11-1	18	TRBJ2-2	.	.	CASSPRTGGHANTGELFF	TGTGCCAGCAGCCCTCGAACGGGCGGACACGCGAACACCGGGGAGCTGTTTTTT
TRBV10-3	14	TRBJ2-7	.	.	CAISEKRATYEQYF	TGTGCCATCAGTGAGAAGAGGGCAACCTACGAGCAGTACTTC
TRBV12-3/TRBV12-4	14	TRBJ2-1	TRBD2	few	CASFPSGAYNEQFF	TGTGCCAGCTTCCCCAGCGGGGCCTACAATGAGCAGTTCTTC
TRBV12-5	18	TRBJ2-1	TRBD2	.	CASGFRLAGGPDYNEQFF	TGTGCTAGTGGTTTCAGACTAGCGGGGGGCCCAGACTACAATGAGCAGTTCTTC
TRBV21-1	14	TRBJ2-4	.	.	CASSFRGSQNIQYF	TGTGCCAGCAGCTTTCGAGGAAGCCAAAACATTCAGTACTTC